Shown below are 9 T cell receptor beta chains from a single sample sequenced in a study of cytomegalovirus exposure and HLA in healthy donors. A multiplex PCR was run with 60 Vbeta primers and 13 Jbeta primers. The table came from immunoSEQ multiplex PCR; TCRdb's copy has only in-frame clones and leaves some out. The sample yields 150,000 to 200,000 clones, roughly 80% seen once. The material sequenced was PBMCs. Receptors were obtained from a human donor in good health.

The chain employs TRBV29-1 and TRBJ2-3; D is possibly TRBD1 (5 bases). With 6 bases removed from V and 1 base from J, the gap between germline ends came to 11 bases. Germline CDR1 SQVTM, CDR2 ANQGSEA. This CDR3 region has 13 residues. In DNA form, the CDR3 reads TGCAGCGTGGCCCCAGGGCGCACAGATACGCAGTATTTT. Encoded protein: CSVAPGRTDTQYF.

V and J are TRBV7-2 and TRBJ1-2; TRBD1 might be the D (6 bases). The CDR3 contains 13 residues. V shed 5 bases and J shed 7 bases, with 14 bases lying between them. Per the germline V gene, CDR1 is SGHTA and CDR2 is FQGNSA. The CDR3: CASSTGTFGGYTF. Here the CDR3 DNA reads TGTGCCAGCAGCACCGGGACATTTGGTGGCTACACCTTC.

The chain employs TRBV5-4 and TRBJ1-1, with D uncertain. The V end lost 6 bases, the J end lost 3 bases, and 9 bases lay between the germline ends. Germline lookup yields CDR1 SGHNT and CDR2 YYREEE (reference sequence). The CDR3 sequence is 12 residues long. This CDR3 is CASTSDYTEAFF. The CDR3, as DNA: TGTGCCAGCACCTCAGATTACACTGAAGCTTTCTTT.

The CDR3 region is CASSQDVFQGSNQPQHF. The DNA for the CDR3 is TGCGCCAGCAGCCAAGACGTATTTCAGGGGAGCAATCAGCCCCAGCATTTT. This chain joins TRBV4-1 and TRBJ1-5; perhaps TRBD1 as D (6 bases). This CDR3 contains 17 residues. Germline V gene sequence: CDR1 MGHRA, CDR2 YSYEKL. Trimming stripped 0 bases from V and 1 base from J, with 13 bases between.

The chain uses TRBV4-3 and TRBJ2-4, with 8 nucleotides matching TRBD1. The CDR3 contains 15 residues. The junction had 4 bases not matched to a gene; V was cut back by 0 bases and J by 6 bases. Germline V gene lookup returns CDR1 LGHNA and CDR2 YSLEER. The CDR3 coding sequence is TGCGCCAGCAGCCAAGATTTGCAGGGGGCAAACATTCAGTACTTC. It is translated as CASSQDLQGANIQYF.

The chain combines TRBV10-2 with TRBJ2-7; D is uncertain. The CDR3 extends over 11 amino acids. V lost 3 bases to trimming and J lost 9 bases, with 9 bases between them. Germline V CDR1 and CDR2: WSHSY, SAAADI. This CDR3 reads CASSEQSTQYF. In DNA form, the CDR3 reads TGCGCCAGCAGTGAACAGTCCACGCAGTACTTC.

The chain combines TRBV5-1 with TRBJ2-7; tentative D call: TRBD2 (6 bases). With 5 bases removed from V and 0 bases from J, the gap between germline ends came to 15 bases. Germline assignment: CDR1 SGHRS and CDR2 YFSETQ. The CDR3 covers 15 residues. The CDR3, as DNA: TGCGCCAGCAGGACGGGACTCTTGAGCTCCTACGAGCAGTACTTC. Translating gives CASRTGLLSSYEQYF.

V gene TRBV10-3 combines with J gene TRBJ2-1; TRBD2 aligns across 8 bases. V lost 4 bases, J lost 4 bases, and 3 bases stayed unmatched. Germline assignment: CDR1 ENHRY and CDR2 SYGVKD. CDR3 length: 14 residues. Here the CDR3 reads CAISAGGRYNEQFF. Here the CDR3 DNA reads TGTGCCATCAGTGCGGGGGGGCGATACAATGAGCAGTTCTTC.

The chain is built from TRBV18 and TRBJ1-2; 8 bases map to TRBD1. This CDR3 has 15 residues. J gave up 2 bases and V 2 bases, and 4 bases lay outside the gene matches. Germline values: CDR1 KGHSH, CDR2 LQKENI. This CDR3 reads CASSPSGQANYGYTF. The CDR3 nucleotides are TGTGCCAGCTCACCATCGGGACAGGCGAACTATGGCTACACCTTC.